The 13 T cell receptor beta chains below were found in one sample sequenced in a study of beta chain features in type 1 diabetes. Notes on the study in general: TCRB CDR3 length was moderately but significantly reduced in all four CD4+ subsets of Type 1 diabetes patients.

The antigens for these receptors are not known. Expressed TCRB transcripts were sequenced, since all the RNA that had been isolated was reverse transcribed. This table comes from immunoSEQ multiplex PCR, and its TCRdb copy is limited to in-frame clones, with some not included. The profile shows about 300,000 clones, 13% of them singletons. Sequenced sample: naive CD4+ T cells from blood. The receptors originated from a woman aged 18-29 years with type 1 diabetes.

The J gene is TRBJ1-1, the V gene TRBV18; perhaps TRBD1 as D (6 bases). Trimming removed 5 bases from V and 1 base from J, with 11 bases in between. Germline-derived CDR1 and CDR2 are KGHSH and LQKENI. This CDR3 region has 14 residues. The CDR3 DNA follows: TGTGCCAGCTCAGCCTTGGACAGGAACACTGAAGCTTTCTTT. Residues: CASSALDRNTEAFF. The full variable domain, rest sourced from reference TRBV18 and TRBJ1-1, is NAGVMQNPRHLVRRRGQEARLRCSPMKGHSHVYWYRQLPEEGLKFMVYLQKENIIDESGMPKERFSAEFPKEGPSILRIQQVVRGDSAAYFCASSALDRNTEAFFGQGTRLTVV.

The rearrangement uses TRBV11-2 and TRBJ2-7; TRBD1 is a possible D gene (5 bases). V gave up 2 bases and J gave up 2 bases, with 10 bases separating them. This CDR3 spans 14 amino acids. Germline V gene lookup returns CDR1 SGHAT and CDR2 FQNNGV. CDR3 in amino acids: CASSLTAGTYEQYF. The CDR3 nucleotides read TGTGCCAGCAGCTTAACGGCAGGGACCTACGAGCAGTACTTC.

The V gene is TRBV29-1, the J gene TRBJ2-7; TRBD2 aligns across 7 bases. Germline CDR1 is SQVTM and CDR2 is ANQGSEA. After removal of 1 base from V and 4 bases from J, the junction contained 16 bases not matched to a gene. The CDR3 is 17 residues long. The CDR3 DNA reads TGCAGCGTTGAAGGTCTAGCGGATTTTCAAGGAACATACGAGCAGTACTTC. Residues: CSVEGLADFQGTYEQYF.

The chain has TRBV14 and TRBJ2-1; TRBD2 is a possible D gene (5 bases). Germline CDR1 SGHDN, CDR2 FVKESK. This CDR3 has 17 residues. Trimming removed 3 bases at V and 4 bases at J, with 19 bases between. CDR3 residues: CASSQFTGKTLYNEQFF. The CDR3 DNA follows: TGTGCCAGCAGCCAGTTTACCGGGAAGACCCTTTACAATGAGCAGTTCTTC.

A few counts support this clone. The chain joins TRBV5-1 to TRBJ2-5; TRBD2 matches at 11 bases. Trimming cost V 3 bases and J 5 bases; bases outside gene matches: 6. CDR1 SGHRS and CDR2 YFSETQ come from the germline V gene. The CDR3 length is 15 residues. CDR3 nucleotides: TGCGCCAGCAGCTCTCGACTAGCGGGAAAGGAGACCCAGTACTTC. As protein: CASSSRLAGKETQYF.

In its sample, this clone was seen a few times. The rearrangement uses TRBV7-2 and TRBJ2-7; TRBD1 is a possible D gene (6 bases). The V end was cut by 6 bases, the J end by 7 bases, with 13 bases between. Germline-derived CDR1 and CDR2 are SGHTA and FQGNSA. The CDR3 has 12 amino acids. DNA of the CDR3: TGTGCCAGCAGAAGGGGGTCGCAGGAGCAGTACTTC. Encoded protein: CASRRGSQEQYF.

The gene calls are TRBV28 and TRBJ2-7, with 7 nucleotides matching TRBD2. V gave up 6 bases and J gave up 6 bases; unmatched junction bases: 11. Germline V gene data show CDR1 as MDHEN and CDR2 as SYDVKM. The CDR3 contains 14 residues. CDR3 nucleotides: TGTGCCAGCAGCGGAGGGACTATGGTCCTCGAGCAGTACTTC. Protein product: CASSGGTMVLEQYF.

This clone was seen a few times. The chain employs TRBV5-1 and TRBJ2-1, with 11 bases that match TRBD2. Germline V lookup: CDR1 SGHRS, CDR2 YFSETQ. With V trimmed by 4 bases and J by 5 bases, 8 bases remained unmatched. This CDR3 contains 16 residues. The CDR3 spells CASSVVLAGVNNEQFF. CDR3 nucleotides: TGCGCCAGCAGCGTGGTACTAGCGGGAGTCAACAATGAGCAGTTCTTC. Complete variable domain (other parts from reference TRBV5-1 and TRBJ2-1): KAGVTQTPRYLIKTRGQQVTLSCSPISGHRSVSWYQQTPGQGLQFLFEYFSETQRNKGNFPGRFSGRQFSNSRSEMNVSTLELGDSALYLCASSVVLAGVNNEQFFGPGTRLTVL.

The chain is built from TRBV9 and TRBJ2-1; TRBD2 is a possible D gene (6 bases). V lost 0 bases and J lost 5, with 15 bases in between. This CDR3 has 16 amino acids. In germline, CDR1 is SGDLS, CDR2 YYNGEE. The CDR3 sequence is CASSVGRLARNNEQFF. CDR3 DNA sequence: TGTGCCAGCAGCGTAGGCCGGCTAGCGAGAAACAATGAGCAGTTCTTC. Complete variable domain (other parts from reference TRBV9 and TRBJ2-1): DSGVTQTPKHLITATGQRVTLRCSPRSGDLSVYWYQQSLDQGLQFLIQYYNGEERAKGNILERFSAQQFPDLHSELNLSSLELGDSALYFCASSVGRLARNNEQFFGPGTRLTVL.

This clone was detected a few times. The CDR3 loop reads CASSLGVQMNTEAFF. CDR3 coding DNA: TGTGCCAGCAGCTTGGGCGTACAGATGAACACTGAAGCTTTCTTT. V gene TRBV5-6 combines with J gene TRBJ1-1; D uncertain. This CDR3 contains 15 residues. The V end was cut by 0 bases, the J end by 0 bases, with 9 bases between. CDR1 is SGHDT, CDR2 YYEEEE, per germline.

The chain employs TRBV19 and TRBJ2-2; 10 positions match TRBD1. Trimming cost V 7 bases and J 6 bases; bases outside gene matches: 14. CDR3 length: 17 residues. Looked up from germline, CDR1 is LNHDA and CDR2 is SQIVND (reference sequence). CDR3 residues: CASTRDRGWAWAGELFF. The CDR3 coding sequence is TGTGCCAGTACCCGGGACAGGGGTTGGGCGTGGGCCGGGGAGCTGTTTTTT.

This clone was counted between two and nine times. The rearrangement uses TRBV28 and TRBJ2-6; 8 nucleotides agree with TRBD2. Germline values: CDR1 MDHEN, CDR2 SYDVKM. The CDR3 loop spans 16 amino acids. V was pared by 6 bases and J by 7 bases, with 11 bases of the junction left unmatched. CDR3 sequence reads: CASSPPAGVTANVLTF. The CDR3 DNA is TGTGCCAGCAGCCCCCCAGCGGGAGTTACTGCCAACGTCCTGACTTTC.

The chain carries TRBV28 and TRBJ2-1, with 10 positions matching TRBD1. CDR3 size: 14 residues. CDR1 MDHEN and CDR2 SYDVKM come from the germline V gene. The V gene end was trimmed by 6 bases and the J gene end by 3 bases; junction bases not matched to a gene: 2. CDR3 sequence: CASSRTGGYNEQFF. The CDR3 coding sequence is TGTGCCAGCAGCCGGACAGGGGGCTACAATGAGCAGTTCTTC.